One sample yielded the 5 T cell receptor beta chains listed below, sequenced in a study of T-cell memory formation after mild COVID-19. TCRdb reprocessed the 5' RACE reads via MiXCR and lists one record per CDR3 protein. The sample lists approximately 210,000 distinct CDR3 sequences, 8% to 11% seen once, with approximately 3% in the top ten. The sequencing sample was made of PBMCs or a T cell subset sorted from them (not recorded which). All receptors come from a man aged 18 to 35 who had mild COVID-19 (a few samples of this study predate the infection). Cell type and time point are not known.

There are a few counts of this clonotype. The chain recombines TRBV7-2 with TRBJ2-1, with D tentatively TRBD2 (6 bases). Trimming took 5 bases from V and 3 from J, leaving 11 bases between them. Germline CDR1 SGHTA, CDR2 FQGNSA. This CDR3 is 14 amino acids long. The CDR3 here is CASSATRNYNEQFF. The CDR3 DNA follows: TGTGCCAGCAGCGCGACTAGAAACTACAATGAGCAGTTCTTC.

This clonotype has a handful of counts. The J gene is TRBJ1-2, the V gene TRBV11-2; D remains ambiguous. CDR3 length equals 13 residues. The V gene's germline CDR1 is SGHAT and CDR2 FQNNGV. Trimming pared 0 bases from V and 7 bases from J, leaving 9 bases between. The chain's CDR3 is CASSLERVGGYTF. CDR3 in DNA: TGTGCCAGCAGCTTAGAAAGAGTCGGTGGCTACACCTTC.

The CDR3 is CASTYRDRVTEHEQFF. The CDR3 DNA reads TGTGCCAGCACCTACCGGGACAGGGTAACCGAGCATGAGCAGTTCTTC. The V gene is TRBV6-6, the J gene TRBJ2-1, with TRBD1 matching 9 bases. Germline lookup yields CDR1 MNHNY and CDR2 SVGAGI (reference sequence). The CDR3 is made up of 16 amino acids. Trimming cost V 7 bases and J 8 bases; bases outside gene matches: 15.

The gene calls are TRBV6-2 or TRBV6-3 and TRBJ2-1; 9 bases map to TRBD2. V was pared by 6 bases and J by 5 bases, with 8 bases of the junction left unmatched. The CDR3 is 15 amino acids. In germline, CDR1 is MNHEY, CDR2 SVGEGT. This CDR3 is CASRSPASGNNEQFF. DNA for the CDR3: TGTGCCAGCAGGTCCCCAGCTAGCGGGAACAATGAGCAGTTCTTC.

This clonotype was picked up a small number of times. This sequence joins TRBV6-1 and TRBJ2-3; 8 bases fit TRBD1. Germline trimming cut 8 bases from V and 0 bases from J; bases unmatched to any gene: 13. In germline, CDR1 is MNHNS, CDR2 SASEGT. CDR3 length equals 17 residues. CDR3 protein: CASSSPWDRPSTDTQYF. The CDR3 region has the DNA TGTGCCAGCTCAAGCCCCTGGGACAGGCCTAGCACAGATACGCAGTATTTT.